This entry lists 30 T cell receptor beta chains sequenced from one sample in a study of cytotoxic CD8 clonotypes in ibrutinib-treated CLL. Using immunoSEQ multiplex PCR, the repertoire was profiled, and TCRdb retains in-frame clones only, with some absent. The sample has about 84,000 clones; just over 85% are singletons. The sample was PBMCs, taken before ibrutinib treatment. These receptors all come from a human donor with chronic lymphocytic leukemia.

The CDR3 sequence is CSVGGRETEAFF. As DNA, the CDR3 is TGCAGCGTGGGGGGCAGGGAGACTGAAGCTTTCTTT. This sequence joins TRBV29-1 and TRBJ1-1; tentative D call: TRBD1 (6 bases). V was trimmed by 6 bases and J by 5 bases, leaving 13 bases between them. Germline V gene sequence: CDR1 SQVTM, CDR2 ANQGSEA. The CDR3 is made up of 12 amino acids.

The chain combines TRBV14 with TRBJ1-1; D is unresolved. CDR1 SGHDN and CDR2 FVKESK come from the germline V gene. The CDR3 spans 14 residues. The V gene lost 4 bases and the J gene lost 4 bases, with 13 bases spanning the gap. CDR3 loop: CASSREGGSTEAFF. Written as DNA, the CDR3 is TGTGCCAGCAGCCGGGAGGGTGGGAGCACTGAAGCTTTCTTT.

V is TRBV6-5 and J is TRBJ1-1, with TRBD1 as a possible D gene (5 bases). V lost 8 bases and J 1 base, leaving 11 bases between the germline ends. CDR1 is MNHEY and CDR2 is SVGAGI in the germline V gene. This CDR3 spans 13 amino acids. CDR3 amino acids: CASAGGRNTEAFF. The CDR3 nucleotides are TGTGCCAGCGCGGGGGGACGGAACACTGAAGCTTTCTTT.

The rearrangement links TRBV7-9 to TRBJ2-7; TRBD2 is a possible D gene (5 bases). V was shortened by 5 bases and J by 3 bases, with 11 bases between the two germline ends. The CDR3 covers 13 residues. CDR1 is SEHNR, CDR2 FQNEAQ, per germline (reference sequence). CDR3 amino acids: CASSRDQIYEQYF. Here the CDR3 DNA reads TGTGCCAGCAGCCGGGATCAGATCTACGAGCAGTACTTC.

This chain joins TRBV10-3 and TRBJ1-2, with D possibly being TRBD1 (5 bases). The CDR3 is made up of 14 amino acids. V lost 0 bases and J lost 2, with 7 bases in between. Germline lookup yields CDR1 ENHRY and CDR2 SYGVKD. CDR3 DNA: TGTGCCATCAGTGAGTCGGGACTCAACTATGGCTACACCTTC. It specifies CAISESGLNYGYTF.

This clone occurred a few times. The rearrangement joins TRBV20-1 to TRBJ2-1; 7 bases map to TRBD2. This CDR3 is built from 11 residues. Per the germline V gene, CDR1 is DFQATT and CDR2 is SNEGSKA (reference sequence). Here the CDR3 reads CAGLTYNEQFF. As DNA, the CDR3 is TGCGCGGGACTAACCTACAATGAGCAGTTCTTC.

The chain carries TRBV6-5 and TRBJ1-2; weak D call: TRBD1 (6 bases). The germline V gene encodes CDR1 MNHEY and CDR2 SVGAGI. Deletions cut 2 bases from V and 5 bases from J, with 12 bases between. The CDR3 is made up of 14 amino acids. The CDR3 nucleotides are TGTGCCAGCAGTTACCAGGGGAGCGGATATGGCTACACCTTC. Protein: CASSYQGSGYGYTF.

The rearrangement joins TRBV14 to TRBJ2-1; D not resolved. The CDR3 covers 11 residues. Trimming shortened V by 1 base and J by 9 bases, and 4 bases separated the two germline ends. Germline V lookup: CDR1 SGHDN, CDR2 FVKESK. This CDR3 is CASSQGGEQFF. As DNA, the CDR3 is TGTGCCAGCAGCCAAGGCGGTGAGCAGTTCTTC.

This clone was counted once. The V and J genes are TRBV9 and TRBJ2-7, with D possibly being TRBD2 (6 bases). CDR3 size: 15 residues. The V end lost 1 base, the J end lost 2 bases, and 13 bases lay between the germline ends. Germline-derived CDR1 and CDR2 are SGDLS and YYNGEE. The CDR3 region has the DNA TGTGCCAGCAGCGTAACGGGAGCTCCAACCTACGAGCAGTACTTC. Translation gives CASSVTGAPTYEQYF.

The gene calls are TRBV4-1 and TRBJ1-1; TRBD1 is a possible D gene (6 bases). Between the trimmed V and J ends, which lost 6 bases and 0 bases, there was a span of 14 bases. This CDR3 comprises 15 residues. In germline, CDR1 is MGHRA, CDR2 YSYEKL. In nucleotides, the CDR3 is TGCGCCAGCAGGAAAACAGGGACAATGAACACTGAAGCTTTCTTT. This gives the protein CASRKTGTMNTEAFF.

V and J are TRBV5-1 and TRBJ2-1, with 13 bases lining up with TRBD2. CDR1 and CDR2 (germline): SGHRS, YFSETQ. The ends lost 4 bases at V and 2 bases at J; junction bases unmatched: 3. The CDR3 sequence is 16 residues long. This chain's CDR3 is CASSPGTSGTYNEQFF. Here the CDR3 DNA reads TGCGCCAGCAGCCCAGGGACTAGCGGGACCTACAATGAGCAGTTCTTC. Based on the CDR3 plus reference TRBV5-1 and TRBJ2-1, the full variable domain is KAGVTQTPRYLIKTRGQQVTLSCSPISGHRSVSWYQQTPGQGLQFLFEYFSETQRNKGNFPGRFSGRQFSNSRSEMNVSTLELGDSALYLCASSPGTSGTYNEQFFGPGTRLTVL.

The V call is TRBV19, the J call TRBJ2-5, with 9 positions matching TRBD1. The ends lost 3 bases at V and 1 base at J; junction bases unmatched: 3. The CDR3 consists of 15 residues. CDR1 LNHDA and CDR2 SQIVND come from the germline V gene (reference sequence). The CDR3, as DNA: TGTGCCAGTAGTATTCTACAGGGGGCCCAAGAGACCCAGTACTTC. This codes for CASSILQGAQETQYF.

This rearrangement joins TRBV19 to TRBJ1-5, with 7 bases fitting TRBD1. CDR1 and CDR2 from the germline V gene are LNHDA and SQIVND (reference sequence). Trimming at V came to 2 bases and at J to 2 bases, leaving 3 bases not matched to a gene. The CDR3 sequence is 15 residues long. The chain's CDR3 is CASSIRQGGNQPQHF. The CDR3 DNA reads TGTGCCAGTAGTATACGGCAGGGGGGCAATCAGCCCCAGCATTTT. Filled out from reference TRBV19 and TRBJ1-5, the complete variable domain reads DGGITQSPKYLFRKEGQNVTLSCEQNLNHDAMYWYRQDPGQGLRLIYYSQIVNDFQKGDIAEGYSVSREKKESFPLTVTSAQKNPTAFYLCASSIRQGGNQPQHFGDGTRLSIL.

V and J are TRBV7-9 and TRBJ1-2, with D unresolved. The CDR3 sequence is 15 residues long. V was cut by 3 bases and J by 2 bases, with 13 bases left in between. Germline CDR1 is SEHNR and CDR2 is FQNEAQ (reference sequence). CDR3 coding DNA: TGTGCCAGCAGCTTCTTTCCAGGTTTCAACTATGGCTACACCTTC. Translation gives CASSFFPGFNYGYTF.

This chain connects TRBV18 to TRBJ2-7, with D uncertain. Trimming left V 6 bases short and J 6 bases short, with 18 bases between. CDR1 and CDR2 from the germline V gene are KGHSH and LQKENI. This CDR3 is built from 14 residues. DNA of the CDR3: TGTGCCAGCTCCCCCGGAGTTCTTTCTTCCGAGCAGTACTTC. This codes for CASSPGVLSSEQYF.

This clone has a single count. The rearrangement uses TRBV7-9 and TRBJ2-7; weak D call: TRBD2 (6 bases). Trimming removed 4 bases from V and 5 bases from J, with 6 bases in between. CDR1 is SEHNR, CDR2 FQNEAQ, per germline (reference sequence). This CDR3 spans 11 amino acids. CDR3: CASSSGDEQYF. The CDR3 DNA reads as TGTGCCAGCAGCTCGGGGGACGAGCAGTACTTC.

This rearrangement joins TRBV15 to TRBJ1-4; no firm D call. This CDR3 comprises 15 residues. Looked up from germline, CDR1 is LNHNV and CDR2 is YYDKDF (reference sequence). The ends were cut back, 2 bases at V and 7 bases at J, with 14 bases in the middle. The CDR3, as DNA: TGTGCCACCAGCAGATCCGGGCCCGCAGGTGAAAAACTGTTTTTT. The encoded protein is CATSRSGPAGEKLFF.

The rearrangement uses TRBV10-3 and TRBJ1-5; unclear D gene. Trimming removed 5 bases at V and 4 bases at J, with 12 bases between. Per germline, CDR1 ENHRY and CDR2 SYGVKD. The CDR3 loop spans 14 amino acids. The CDR3 bases are TGTGCCATCAGTCCCACGGTTGGAAATCAGCCCCAGCATTTT. It codes for CAISPTVGNQPQHF.

The chain couples TRBV4-3 to TRBJ2-7, with D possibly matching TRBD2 (6 bases). Germline lookup yields CDR1 LGHNA and CDR2 YSLEER. Trimming stripped 0 bases from V and 0 bases from J, with 12 bases between. The CDR3 runs 16 residues. CDR3 residues: CASSQERFGSSYEQYF. CDR3 sequence (DNA): TGCGCCAGCAGCCAAGAAAGGTTCGGGAGCTCCTACGAGCAGTACTTC.

The chain uses TRBV10-2 and TRBJ2-7; 9 nucleotides line up with TRBD1. V shed 3 bases, J shed 2 bases, and the junction held 5 bases outside the gene matches. The CDR3 length is 15 residues. CDR1 and CDR2 (germline): WSHSY, SAAADI. CDR3 DNA sequence: TGCGCCAGCAGTGACGACAGGGGGGACCCCTACGAGCAGTACTTC. This encodes CASSDDRGDPYEQYF.

The chain joins TRBV9 to TRBJ1-1; D ambiguous. Trimming pared 2 bases from V and 3 bases from J, leaving 8 bases between. The length of the CDR3 is 13 residues. Germline V gene sequence: CDR1 SGDLS, CDR2 YYNGEE. The CDR3 DNA is TGTGCCAGCAGCGTGCTTCAGGACACTGAAGCTTTCTTT. This encodes CASSVLQDTEAFF.

The rearrangement uses TRBV30 and TRBJ1-5; the D gene is possibly TRBD1 (6 bases). V was pared by 0 bases and J by 5 bases, with 11 bases between. The CDR3 has 14 amino acids. Looked up from germline, CDR1 is GTSNPN and CDR2 is SVGIG (reference sequence). The CDR3 protein is CAWSVTGIYQPQHF. As DNA, the CDR3 is TGTGCCTGGAGTGTTACAGGGATTTATCAGCCCCAGCATTTT. The complete variable domain, with remaining parts taken from reference TRBV30 and TRBJ1-5, reads SQTIHQWPATLVQPVGSPLSLECTVEGTSNPNLYWYRQAAGRGLQLLFYSVGIGQISSEVPQNLSASRPQDRQFILSSKKLLLSDSGFYLCAWSVTGIYQPQHFGDGTRLSIL.

The chain uses TRBV6-6 and TRBJ1-4, with D uncertain. V was cut by 2 bases and J by 13 bases, with 11 bases left in between. Germline values: CDR1 MNHNY, CDR2 SVGAGI (reference sequence). The CDR3 is 12 residues long. CDR3 loop: CASSYEQSRLFF. The CDR3 nucleotides read TGTGCCAGCAGTTACGAACAATCAAGACTGTTTTTT.

The chain has TRBV4-1 and TRBJ2-2; D uncertain. V lost 0 bases to trimming and J lost 6 bases, with 11 bases between them. The CDR3 runs 15 residues. CDR1 is MGHRA and CDR2 is YSYEKL in the germline V gene. The CDR3 loop reads CASSQEGRWSGELFF. CDR3 DNA: TGCGCCAGCAGCCAAGAGGGCAGGTGGTCCGGGGAGCTGTTTTTT.

This clone was observed once. The chain is built from TRBV7-9 and TRBJ1-4; 7 nucleotides match TRBD1. CDR1 and CDR2 (germline): SEHNR, FQNEAQ (reference sequence). V trimming: 4 bases; J trimming: 0 bases; junction bases outside the gene matches: 2. The CDR3 is made up of 15 amino acids. The CDR3 is CASSWGTATNEKLFF. The CDR3 DNA sequence: TGTGCCAGCAGCTGGGGGACAGCAACTAATGAAAAACTGTTTTTT.

The rearrangement links TRBV19 to TRBJ2-7; perhaps TRBD1 as D (6 bases). The CDR3 has 13 amino acids. Looked up from germline, CDR1 is LNHDA and CDR2 is SQIVND (reference sequence). V lost 6 bases to trimming and J lost 7 bases, with 16 bases between them. The CDR3 DNA follows: TGTGCCAGTAGGGAACAGGGTTCGCGTGAGCAGTACTTC. It codes for CASREQGSREQYF.

The rearrangement uses TRBV4-2 and TRBJ2-1; the D gene is possibly TRBD2 (5 bases). V shed 5 bases and J shed 3 bases, with 23 bases lying between them. This CDR3 has 18 amino acids. CDR1 LGHNA and CDR2 YNFKEQ come from the germline V gene. The CDR3: CASSRKQTELEGYNEQFF. The DNA of the CDR3 is TGTGCCAGCAGCAGAAAGCAGACTGAACTAGAGGGCTACAATGAGCAGTTCTTC.

The chain carries TRBV13 and TRBJ2-1; 10 bases agree with TRBD2. Germline loops: CDR1 PRHDT, CDR2 FYEKMQ (reference sequence). The CDR3 has 14 residues. V lost 2 bases and J lost 9; bases outside the gene matches: 4. The CDR3 region has the DNA TGTGCCAGCAGCTTATACCAGCGGGAGGGTGAGCAGTTCTTC. As protein: CASSLYQREGEQFF.

J is TRBJ2-1 and V is TRBV2; perhaps TRBD2 as D (5 bases). V was clipped by 7 bases and J by 2 bases, with 18 bases between them. The V gene's germline CDR1 is SNHLY and CDR2 FYNNEI. The CDR3 spans 16 residues. CDR3 bases: TGTGCCAGCACCTATATGGGGAGTCGGACCTACAATGAGCAGTTCTTC. The encoded protein is CASTYMGSRTYNEQFF.

Points on this clone: A junction end diverges from the germline sequence, so it may reflect a read error. The chain carries TRBV7-7 and TRBJ2-3; D is possibly TRBD2 (5 bases). Germline CDR1 is SSHAT and CDR2 is FNYEAQ (reference sequence). CDR3 length: 14 residues. In DNA form, the CDR3 reads TGTGCTAGCAGCCGAATGGGAGTCACAGATACGCAGTATTTT. This codes for CASSRMGVTDTQYF.